There are a few counts of the clone carrying this T cell receptor beta chain. These data come from a study of human T cells and chemical hapten exposure. Germline CDR1 is KGHDR and CDR2 is SFDVKD. The CDR3 sequence is 16 residues long. The junction had 7 bases not matched to a gene; V was cut back by 3 bases and J by 4 bases. TCRdb reprocessed the RACE reads via MiXCR and lists one record per CDR3 protein. The sample comprises roughly 380,000 distinct CDR3 sequences, approximately 5.1% of which are singletons, and approximately 2.5% rests with the top ten. Indicated time point: patch test 1, 2 weeks after DPC sensitization. The treatment was: therapeutic diphenylcyclopropenone sensitization with weekly scalp DPC. Donors were 18 to 70-year-old alopecia patients suitable for DPC.

The receptor comes from a woman aged 45-59 years with alopecia areata. Some clones in this sample may be carry-over from other donors' samples. The gene calls are TRBV24-1 and TRBJ2-3, with 9 bases identical to TRBD1. The specimen was whole blood, collected in connection with sensitization to the hapten diphenylcyclopropenone (DPC). CDR3 DNA: TGTGCCACCAGTGATCCCTTGGACAGGGGCGCAGATACGCAGTATTTT. It is translated as CATSDPLDRGADTQYF.